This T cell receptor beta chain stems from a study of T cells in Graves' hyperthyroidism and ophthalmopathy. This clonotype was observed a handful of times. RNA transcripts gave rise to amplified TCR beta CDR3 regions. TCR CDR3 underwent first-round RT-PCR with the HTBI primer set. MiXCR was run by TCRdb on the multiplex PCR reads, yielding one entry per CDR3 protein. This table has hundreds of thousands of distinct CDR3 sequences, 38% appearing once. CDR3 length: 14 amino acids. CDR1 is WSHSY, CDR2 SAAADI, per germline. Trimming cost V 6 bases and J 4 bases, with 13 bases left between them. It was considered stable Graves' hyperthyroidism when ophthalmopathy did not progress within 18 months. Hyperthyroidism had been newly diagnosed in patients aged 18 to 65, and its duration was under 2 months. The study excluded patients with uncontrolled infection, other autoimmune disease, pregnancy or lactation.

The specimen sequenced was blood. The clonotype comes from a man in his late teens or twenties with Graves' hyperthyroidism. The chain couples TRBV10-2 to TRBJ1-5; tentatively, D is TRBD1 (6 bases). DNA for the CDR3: TGCGCCAGCAGCCAGGGGATTTGGAATCAGCCCCAGCATTTT. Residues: CASSQGIWNQPQHF.